Each of the 13 T cell receptor beta chains below was sequenced from the same sample in a study of CD8 T cells in ankylosing spondylitis. What these receptors recognize is not known. TCRdb independently ran MiXCR on the 5' RACE reads; one entry per CDR3 protein. The sample includes 470,000 or so distinct CDR3 sequences, roughly 26% seen only once; the top ten take approximately 1%. General observations from the study: Apparently characteristic of ankylosing spondylitis blood was a TCR beta motif (under ten highly homologous variants).

Sample: blood, either unsorted or a sorted T cell fraction (not recorded which). Source of these receptors: a male donor with ankylosing spondylitis.

There are a few counts of this clonotype. The rearrangement uses TRBV7-2 and TRBJ2-1, with D possibly matching TRBD2 (6 bases). The V and J ends lost 5 bases and 1 base respectively, with 12 bases between them. The CDR3 is 15 residues long. CDR1 is SGHTA, CDR2 FQGNSA, per germline. CDR3 loop: CASSRPGLSYNEQFF. The CDR3 DNA is TGTGCCAGCAGCAGACCGGGACTTTCCTACAATGAGCAGTTCTTC.

V is TRBV29-1 and J is TRBJ2-1; no clear D gene. Germline V gene sequence: CDR1 SQVTM, CDR2 ANQGSEA. The length of the CDR3 is 16 residues. The V gene lost 6 bases and the J gene lost 1 base, with 19 bases spanning the gap. CDR3 loop: CSVNGQDLISYNEQFF. The CDR3 DNA sequence: TGCAGCGTGAATGGGCAGGATTTAATTTCCTACAATGAGCAGTTCTTC.

The chain links TRBV7-9 to TRBJ1-2; no clear D gene. CDR3 length equals 11 residues. The V end was cut by 5 bases, the J end by 8 bases, with 9 bases between. Germline V gives CDR1 SEHNR, CDR2 FQNEAQ (reference sequence). The CDR3, as DNA: TGTGCCAGCAGCGTCAGCCTCGGCTACACCTTC. This sequence encodes CASSVSLGYTF.

V usage is TRBV20-1 and J usage is TRBJ2-5; 11 bases line up with TRBD1. Trimming at V came to 5 bases and at J to 6 bases, leaving 11 bases not matched to a gene. This CDR3 is built from 15 residues. From germline, CDR1 is DFQATT and CDR2 SNEGSKA (reference sequence). Written as DNA, the CDR3 is TGCAGTGCTCAAGCCGGACAGGGGGCGACGAAGACCCAGTACTTC. Translating gives CSAQAGQGATKTQYF.

This clonotype was detected a few times. The rearrangement uses TRBV20-1 and TRBJ1-6; perhaps TRBD1 as D (6 bases). The length of the CDR3 is 15 residues. V was cut by 6 bases and J by 9 bases, with 21 bases left in between. Germline V gene lookup returns CDR1 DFQATT and CDR2 SNEGSKA (reference sequence). CDR3 nucleotide sequence: TGCAGTGCGCCGGGCTACAGGGAGGCGAGTTCACCCCTCCACTTT. It translates to CSAPGYREASSPLHF.

This clonotype was seen more than once but under ten times. The rearrangement joins TRBV29-1 to TRBJ2-2, with D perhaps TRBD1 or TRBD2 (5 bases each). CDR1 and CDR2 from the germline V gene are SQVTM and ANQGSEA. V lost 4 bases and J 2 bases, leaving 11 bases between the germline ends. The CDR3 has 14 amino acids. The CDR3 protein is CSVVGDPNTGELFF. The CDR3 DNA follows: TGCAGCGTTGTGGGGGACCCTAACACCGGGGAGCTGTTTTTT.

This clonotype was seen only a few times. The chain joins TRBV12-3 or TRBV12-4 to TRBJ2-7; 11 nucleotides line up with TRBD1. This CDR3 contains 15 residues. The trim removed 3 bases at V and 2 bases at J, leaving 3 bases unmatched. In DNA, the CDR3 is TGTGCCAGCAGTTTGAGGACAGGGGGCACCTACGAGCAGTACTTC. This codes for CASSLRTGGTYEQYF.

The chain is built from TRBV5-1 and TRBJ2-7; D remains ambiguous. Germline-derived CDR1 and CDR2 are SGHRS and YFSETQ. The CDR3 is 15 amino acids. With 0 bases removed from V and 0 bases from J, the gap between germline ends came to 10 bases. The CDR3 DNA follows: TGCGCCAGCAGCTTGGCCTGGCAGAGCTCCTACGAGCAGTACTTC. Protein sequence: CASSLAWQSSYEQYF.

This clonotype was detected ten times or more. This sequence joins TRBV5-1 and TRBJ2-1; D is perhaps TRBD1 (6 bases). CDR1 is SGHRS and CDR2 is YFSETQ in the germline V gene. The CDR3 covers 14 residues. V shed 4 bases and J shed 5 bases, with 13 bases lying between them. The CDR3 loop reads CASSPQTGNNEQFF. CDR3 nucleotide sequence: TGCGCCAGCAGCCCACAAACAGGGAACAATGAGCAGTTCTTC.

This chain joins TRBV12-3 or TRBV12-4 and TRBJ2-2, with unresolved D. V was shortened by 6 bases and J by 6 bases, with 11 bases between the two germline ends. This CDR3 comprises 13 residues. CDR3 DNA: TGTGCCAGCAGGTTGAGTGGGGCCGGGGAGCTGTTTTTT. Translation gives CASRLSGAGELFF.

This clonotype was seen at least ten times. The gene calls are TRBV15 and TRBJ2-3; TRBD1 agrees at 8 bases. V trimming: 1 base; J trimming: 5 bases; junction bases outside the gene matches: 8. This CDR3 is 16 amino acids long. Germline CDR1 is LNHNV and CDR2 is YYDKDF (reference sequence). The CDR3 DNA follows: TGTGCCACCAGCAGAGCTTTGGACAGGGTTGGAGATACGCAGTATTTT. This codes for CATSRALDRVGDTQYF.

The chain recombines TRBV3-1 with TRBJ2-3; D is undetermined. From germline, CDR1 is LGHDT and CDR2 YNNKEL (reference sequence). The ends were cut back, 2 bases at V and 1 base at J, with 13 bases in the middle. The CDR3 sequence is 16 residues long. CDR3 protein: CASSQQWAAGTDTQYF. The DNA for the CDR3 is TGTGCCAGCAGCCAACAGTGGGCCGCAGGCACAGATACGCAGTATTTT.

This rearrangement joins TRBV24-1 to TRBJ2-2; D is unresolved. CDR1 and CDR2 from the germline V gene are KGHDR and SFDVKD. The CDR3 length is 16 residues. The V end lost 3 bases, the J end lost 0 bases, and 10 bases lay between the germline ends. DNA for the CDR3: TGTGCCACCAGTGATCGCTATACGGCGAACACCGGGGAGCTGTTTTTT. Translated: CATSDRYTANTGELFF.